The sequence of this TCR beta chain was determined in a study of CD8 T cells in Susac syndrome. Healthy donors constituted the controls, which were matched for age and sex. Negative isolation was used for CD8+ and CD4+ T cells, and FACS enrichment was applied to TEMRA cells. Whole-study results and caveats: The authors acknowledged that the study's TCR sequencing and HLA analysis involved relatively few individuals.

A quantity of about 0.5 to 1 ug RNA underwent reverse transcription using random hexamers. Amplification of TCR beta CDR3 was carried out by immunoSEQ multiplex PCR, which covered 54 Vbeta and 13 Jbeta segments. TCRdb independently ran MiXCR on the immunoSEQ multiplex PCR reads; one entry per CDR3 protein. The sample gives 150,000 to 200,000 distinct CDR3 sequences, over 85% of which show up once; less than 0.12% is in the top ten. Details on this clonotype: No antigen is known for it.

Looked up from germline, CDR1 is SEHNR and CDR2 is FQNEAQ (reference sequence). The CDR3 extends over 15 amino acids. Trimming stripped 5 bases from V and 2 bases from J, with 15 bases between. The sequenced sample was CD4+ T cells from PBMCs. V usage is TRBV7-9 and J usage is TRBJ1-1; D possibly corresponds to TRBD1 (5 bases). The sequence came from a human donor in good health. CDR3 amino acids: CASSPLPGPNTEAFF. The CDR3 coding sequence is TGTGCCAGCAGCCCTCTCCCGGGGCCCAACACTGAAGCTTTCTTT.